Reported below is one T cell receptor (beta chain). The CDR3 extends over 15 amino acids. Looked up from germline, CDR1 is SGDLS and CDR2 is YYNGEE. The V segment lost 3 bases and the J segment 2 bases; nucleotides outside the gene matches: 5. This sample was included in a study of cytomegalovirus exposure and HLA in healthy donors. Amplification used 60 Vbeta primers and 13 Jbeta primers. Clones were read by immunoSEQ multiplex PCR, and TCRdb kept only the in-frame ones, dropping some. Here the sample spans approximately 160,000 clones, 80% to 90% being singletons. The origin of this receptor is a woman aged 18-29 years in good health and CMV-seronegative. Sequencing was done on a sample of PBMCs. This chain connects TRBV9 to TRBJ2-3, with 8 bases aligning to TRBD1. The CDR3 DNA is TGTGCCAGCAGCGCTAGGACAGGGCACACAGATACGCAGTATTTT. Residues: CASSARTGHTDTQYF.